The T cell receptor (beta chain) described here comes from a study of patients and donors after allogeneic stem cell transplantation. As regards this clonotype: At one of its ends the junction is not consistent with the germline gene, which may arise from a read error.

TCRdb re-called the RT-PCR reads with MiXCR, one entry per CDR3 protein. This table holds about 230,000 distinct CDR3 sequences, roughly 14% found once. Material: blood, either unsorted or a sorted T cell fraction (not recorded which). The sequence was obtained from a human donor who was either an allogeneic HSCT recipient or a stem cell or donor lymphocyte infusion donor (not recorded which). It is not recorded whose cells these are; they may come from a transplant donor.

The DNA for the CDR3 is TGTGCCAGCAGTTACGTCCGACCGGGACCCTCAGGCTCCAATAATTCACCCCTCCACTTT. This encodes CASSYVRPGPSGSNNSPLHF. V gene TRBV6-2 or TRBV6-3 combines with J gene TRBJ1-6; D perhaps matches TRBD1 (5 bases). The CDR3 covers 20 residues. The germline gives CDR1 MNHEY, CDR2 SVGEGT.